Listed here are 32 T cell receptor beta chains from one sample, sequenced in a study of vaccination and CD4 T cells after COVID-19. These receptors are not linked to any known antigen. The Oncomine TCR Beta short-read assay was applied to DNA of cultured CD4+ T cells. TCRdb recomputed calls from the PCR reads with MiXCR, one row per CDR3 protein. The sample yields 11,000 or so distinct CDR3 sequences, 29% seen once. Specified treatment: roughly 10-day PBMC culture with coronavirus spike peptide pools or control peptides (ViraFEST assay). Material: cultured CD4+ T cells from blood. These receptors came from a human donor with COVID-19.

This chain connects TRBV19 to TRBJ1-2; no firm D call. Germline CDR1 and CDR2: LNHDA and SQIVND (reference sequence). Trimming pared 9 bases from V and 2 bases from J, leaving 19 bases between. CDR3 length: 15 residues. As DNA, the CDR3 is TGTGCCAGCAATCAAAATAGGGCAGCAAACTATGGCTACACCTTC. Its translation: CASNQNRAANYGYTF.

This rearrangement joins TRBV2 to TRBJ2-5; TRBD1 matches at 7 bases. This CDR3 is 11 amino acids long. Looked up from germline, CDR1 is SNHLY and CDR2 is FYNNEI. V shed 9 bases, J shed 3 bases, and the junction held 1 base outside the gene matches. CDR3 sequence (DNA): TGTGCCAGTGACAGGGAAGAGACCCAGTACTTC. It yields the protein CASDREETQYF. Full variable domain (remainder filled in from reference TRBV2 and TRBJ2-5): EPEVTQTPSHQVTQMGQEVILRCVPISNHLYFYWYRQILGQKVEFLVSFYNNEISEKSEIFDDQFSVERPDGSNFTLKIRSTKLEDSAMYFCASDREETQYFGPGTRLLVL.

The chain uses TRBV20-1 and TRBJ2-3, with TRBD2 matching over 7 bases. CDR3 length: 14 amino acids. Trimming cost V 3 bases and J 3 bases; bases outside gene matches: 6. Germline lookup yields CDR1 DFQATT and CDR2 SNEGSKA (reference sequence). The CDR3 nucleotides read TGCAGTGCTAGGGTATTAGCGGGTACAGATACGCAGTATTTT. This sequence encodes CSARVLAGTDTQYF.

This clonotype showed up just a few times. The chain uses TRBV20-1 and TRBJ1-6; 8 nucleotides match TRBD1. The length of the CDR3 is 14 residues. The germline V gene encodes CDR1 DFQATT and CDR2 SNEGSKA (reference sequence). V lost 3 bases and J lost 10; bases outside the gene matches: 8. In nucleotides, the CDR3 is TGCAGTGCTAGGACCGACAGGGGAGAGTCACCCCTCCACTTT. This gives the protein CSARTDRGESPLHF.

This sequence joins TRBV7-2 and TRBJ1-2; maybe TRBD1 (5 bases). The CDR3 totals 12 residues. Deletions cut 6 bases from V and 12 bases from J, with 17 bases between. Germline CDR1 SGHTA, CDR2 FQGNSA. Here the CDR3 reads CASSSGGRENTF. The DNA for the CDR3 is TGTGCCAGCAGTTCCGGGGGACGGGAGAACACCTTC.

The chain links TRBV6-1 to TRBJ1-3; D not certain. The CDR3 has 15 residues. With 6 bases removed from V and 0 bases from J, the gap between germline ends came to 12 bases. In germline, CDR1 is MNHNS, CDR2 SASEGT. The chain's CDR3 is CASREAAHSGNTIYF. CDR3 DNA sequence: TGTGCCAGCAGGGAGGCGGCGCACTCTGGAAACACCATATATTTT.

The chain joins TRBV6-1 to TRBJ2-3; 8 nucleotides line up with TRBD1. Germline CDR1 and CDR2: MNHNS and SASEGT. V lost 5 bases and J lost 1; bases outside the gene matches: 8. The CDR3 is 16 amino acids. The CDR3 sequence: CASSPLGQEGTDTQYF. The DNA of the CDR3 is TGTGCCAGCAGTCCTCTGGGACAGGAGGGCACAGATACGCAGTATTTT.

In its sample, this clonotype was seen a few times. This chain uses TRBV7-2 with TRBJ2-5; D is ambiguous. The germline V gene has CDR1 SGHTA and CDR2 FQGNSA. The CDR3 contains 11 residues. V dropped 3 bases and J dropped 6 bases, with 5 bases sitting between them. The CDR3 DNA is TGTGCCAGCAGCTTGAAGCAGACCCAGTACTTC. Protein sequence: CASSLKQTQYF.

This clonotype has just a few counts. This chain connects TRBV28 to TRBJ1-1; no reliable D call. In germline, CDR1 is MDHEN, CDR2 SYDVKM. The CDR3 extends over 14 amino acids. V gave up 5 bases and J gave up 1 base, with 11 bases separating them. The CDR3 loop is CASSVTRTNTEAFF. The CDR3 bases are TGTGCCAGCAGTGTGACACGGACGAACACTGAAGCTTTCTTT.

This clonotype was observed a handful of times. V and J are TRBV27 and TRBJ1-1, with 8 bases lining up with TRBD1. CDR3 length: 15 amino acids. Germline loops: CDR1 MNHEY, CDR2 SMNVEV (reference sequence). The CDR3 region is CGTKRAGGLGTEAFF. The DNA of the CDR3 is TGTGGCACAAAAAGGGCAGGGGGCTTGGGAACTGAAGCTTTCTTT.

V gene TRBV20-1 combines with J gene TRBJ2-1, with 11 bases aligning to TRBD2. The CDR3 is 17 amino acids. In germline, CDR1 is DFQATT, CDR2 SNEGSKA (reference sequence). Unmatched junction bases numbered 7, after V lost 0 bases and J lost 3 bases. CDR3 in DNA: TGCAGTGCTAGAGATCATAGGCTAGCGGGGGGCTACAATGAGCAGTTCTTC. Protein product: CSARDHRLAGGYNEQFF.

This chain connects TRBV30 to TRBJ1-5; D ambiguous. Deletions cut 1 base from V and 3 bases from J, with 10 bases between. The CDR3 consists of 14 residues. Germline V gene sequence: CDR1 GTSNPN, CDR2 SVGIG (reference sequence). CDR3 in amino acids: CAWSDGNPNQPQHF. The CDR3 nucleotides are TGTGCCTGGAGTGACGGTAATCCCAATCAGCCCCAGCATTTT.

The chain couples TRBV18 to TRBJ1-3; D is unclear. The germline V and J ends were trimmed by 4 bases and 0 bases, with 16 bases remaining between them. This CDR3 is built from 17 residues. Per the germline V gene, CDR1 is KGHSH and CDR2 is LQKENI. DNA of the CDR3: TGTGCCAGCTCACTTGGACCCAGCCTGAGCTCTGGAAACACCATATATTTT. Its protein product is CASSLGPSLSSGNTIYF. The full variable domain, rest sourced from reference TRBV18 and TRBJ1-3, is NAGVMQNPRHLVRRRGQEARLRCSPMKGHSHVYWYRQLPEEGLKFMVYLQKENIIDESGMPKERFSAEFPKEGPSILRIQQVVRGDSAAYFCASSLGPSLSSGNTIYFGEGSWLTVV.

V gene TRBV20-1 combines with J gene TRBJ2-5; a weak D match, TRBD1 (5 bases). Germline V gene lookup returns CDR1 DFQATT and CDR2 SNEGSKA (reference sequence). The ends were cut back, 3 bases at V and 5 bases at J, with 13 bases in the middle. The CDR3 extends over 13 amino acids. This CDR3 reads CSASPPGRETQYF. The DNA of the CDR3 is TGCAGTGCTAGCCCACCAGGGCGGGAGACCCAGTACTTC.

CDR3 loop: CASTPGGYGEQFF. The CDR3 DNA reads as TGTGCCAGCACACCAGGCGGCTACGGTGAGCAGTTCTTC. The chain couples TRBV6-1 to TRBJ2-1, with D uncertain. The V end lost 7 bases, the J end lost 9 bases, and 16 bases lay between the germline ends. The CDR3 is 13 amino acids. Germline assignment: CDR1 MNHNS and CDR2 SASEGT.

The chain is built from TRBV20-1 and TRBJ1-5, with no clear D. This CDR3 contains 15 residues. Germline values: CDR1 DFQATT, CDR2 SNEGSKA (reference sequence). V was clipped by 3 bases and J by 5 bases, with 17 bases between them. As DNA, the CDR3 is TGCAGTGCTAGTTTACCGAGGACGGAATATCAGCCCCAGCATTTT. The encoded protein is CSASLPRTEYQPQHF.

The chain couples TRBV25-1 to TRBJ2-2; D gene unclear. Trimming shortened V by 8 bases and J by 4 bases, and 17 bases separated the two germline ends. The CDR3 extends over 15 amino acids. In germline, CDR1 is MGHDK, CDR2 SYGVNS. The CDR3 loop is CASYKDTWGTGELFF. DNA of the CDR3: TGTGCCAGCTACAAAGACACATGGGGCACCGGGGAGCTGTTTTTT.

This chain connects TRBV2 to TRBJ1-2; D unresolved. CDR1 SNHLY and CDR2 FYNNEI come from the germline V gene. CDR3 length: 11 amino acids. Trimming shortened V by 6 bases and J by 6 bases, and 8 bases separated the two germline ends. CDR3 in amino acids: CASRTDNGYTF. CDR3 nucleotides: TGTGCCAGCAGGACGGATAATGGCTACACCTTC.

V is TRBV11-2 and J is TRBJ1-6, with D possibly being TRBD1 (5 bases). Germline CDR1 SGHAT, CDR2 FQNNGV. CDR3 length equals 13 residues. Trimming took 5 bases from V and 13 from J, leaving 15 bases between them. The CDR3 here is CASSPTDFTPLHF. The CDR3 DNA sequence: TGTGCCAGCAGCCCGACAGATTTTACCCCCCTCCACTTT. Full variable domain (missing parts from reference TRBV11-2 and TRBJ1-6): EAGVAQSPRYKIIEKRQSVAFWCNPISGHATLYWYQQILGQGPKLLIQFQNNGVVDDSQLPKDRFSAERLKGVDSTLKIQPAKLEDSAVYLCASSPTDFTPLHFGNGTRLTVT.

This clonotype came up a few times. The chain combines TRBV6-1 with TRBJ1-5; D is possibly TRBD1 (6 bases). CDR1 is MNHNS and CDR2 is SASEGT in the germline V gene. The CDR3 has 15 residues. Trimming stripped 6 bases from V and 5 bases from J, with 17 bases between. In nucleotides, the CDR3 is TGTGCCAGCAGCCCCCGGACAGCGGGCGATCAGCCCCAGCATTTT. This encodes CASSPRTAGDQPQHF.

This clonotype was detected only a few times. This chain uses TRBV5-1 with TRBJ2-5; TRBD1 matches at 7 bases. Germline CDR1 SGHRS, CDR2 YFSETQ. The trim removed 0 bases at V and 5 bases at J, leaving 1 base unmatched. This CDR3 has 13 amino acids. The CDR3 loop reads CASSLADRETQYF. The CDR3 DNA reads TGCGCCAGCAGCTTGGCGGACAGGGAGACCCAGTACTTC. The full variable domain, rest sourced from reference TRBV5-1 and TRBJ2-5, is KAGVTQTPRYLIKTRGQQVTLSCSPISGHRSVSWYQQTPGQGLQFLFEYFSETQRNKGNFPGRFSGRQFSNSRSEMNVSTLELGDSALYLCASSLADRETQYFGPGTRLLVL.

This chain links TRBV11-2 with TRBJ1-2; the match to TRBD1 covers 7 bases. The CDR3 has 14 amino acids. V lost 5 bases and J lost 1; bases outside the gene matches: 4. Germline values: CDR1 SGHAT, CDR2 FQNNGV. The CDR3 DNA reads as TGTGCCAGCAGCCGCGGACAGGTTAACTATGGCTACACCTTC. Protein sequence: CASSRGQVNYGYTF.

Remarks on this clonotype: A junction end diverges from the germline sequence, so it may reflect a read error. The chain carries TRBV12-5 and TRBJ2-7, with D unclear. This CDR3 has 13 residues. Germline CDR1 LGHNT, CDR2 FRNRAP. CDR3 in amino acids: CASGLHGSLAWDF. The CDR3, as DNA: TGTGCTAGTGGTTTGCATGGTTCCCTGGCATGGGACTTC.

This rearrangement joins TRBV7-3 to TRBJ2-2; D gene uncertain. Trimming cost V 1 base and J 2 bases, with 11 bases left between them. CDR1 and CDR2 (germline): SGHTA, FQGTGA. This CDR3 contains 16 residues. The CDR3 DNA reads TGTGCCAGCAGCTTAAGCTCCATGCGTAACACCGGGGAGCTGTTTTTT. It yields the protein CASSLSSMRNTGELFF.

V and J are TRBV11-3 and TRBJ2-3; 9 bases are shared with TRBD2. Germline assignment: CDR1 SGHNT and CDR2 YENEEA. The CDR3 consists of 15 residues. The V and J ends lost 2 bases and 1 base, in that order; junction bases with no gene match: 1. The CDR3 spells CASSLRTSGTDTQYF. CDR3 DNA: TGTGCCAGCAGCTTAAGGACTAGCGGCACAGATACGCAGTATTTT. The entire variable domain, with the rest obtained from reference TRBV11-3 and TRBJ2-3, is as follows: EAGVVQSPRYKIIEKKQPVAFWCNPISGHNTLYWYLQNLGQGPELLIRYENEEAVDDSQLPKDRFSAERLKGVDSTLKIQPAELGDSAVYLCASSLRTSGTDTQYFGPGTRLTVL.

This clonotype came up a few times. The rearrangement joins TRBV2 to TRBJ2-3; D remains ambiguous. Trimming removed 5 bases at V and 6 bases at J, with 9 bases between. Per the germline V gene, CDR1 is SNHLY and CDR2 is FYNNEI. CDR3 size: 12 residues. CDR3 sequence (DNA): TGTGCCAGCAGTCCGCCGCGTGATACGCAGTATTTT. This gives the protein CASSPPRDTQYF.

A few counts support this clonotype. This sequence joins TRBV5-1 and TRBJ2-2; D tentatively reads TRBD1 or TRBD2 (5 bases each). Germline V gives CDR1 SGHRS, CDR2 YFSETQ. The CDR3 runs 15 residues. V was clipped by 4 bases and J by 0 bases, with 10 bases between them. CDR3 nucleotide sequence: TGCGCCAGCAGCATAGGGACGACGAACACCGGGGAGCTGTTTTTT. This codes for CASSIGTTNTGELFF.

This clonotype was detected only a few times. The chain employs TRBV7-8 and TRBJ1-2, with a weak D call TRBD1 (6 bases). Germline CDR1 SGHVS, CDR2 FQNEAQ. V shed 3 bases and J shed 8 bases, with 13 bases lying between them. The CDR3 runs 13 residues. For the CDR3, the DNA is TGTGCCAGCAGCTTCACCCAGACAGGCGGCTACACCTTC. As protein: CASSFTQTGGYTF.

The chain recombines TRBV6-1 with TRBJ2-7; TRBD2 aligns across 11 bases. The CDR3 totals 15 residues. CDR1 MNHNS and CDR2 SASEGT come from the germline V gene. J gave up 2 bases and V 4 bases, and 4 bases lay outside the gene matches. This chain's CDR3 is CASSVAGGPTYEQYF. The CDR3 DNA sequence: TGTGCCAGCAGTGTAGCGGGGGGGCCGACCTACGAGCAGTACTTC.

This chain joins TRBV19 and TRBJ1-1; D ambiguous. Germline V lookup: CDR1 LNHDA, CDR2 SQIVND (reference sequence). CDR3 length: 13 residues. Trimming stripped 7 bases from V and 1 base from J, with 10 bases between. CDR3 sequence reads: CASNQWTNTEAFF. The CDR3 DNA sequence: TGTGCCAGTAACCAATGGACGAACACTGAAGCTTTCTTT.

The chain couples TRBV30 to TRBJ2-7; D call uncertain. The ends were cut back, 1 base at V and 3 bases at J, with 4 bases in the middle. CDR1 and CDR2 (germline): GTSNPN, SVGIG (reference sequence). The length of the CDR3 is 11 residues. The CDR3 DNA is TGTGCCTGGAGTGCCGTCTACGAGCAGTACTTC. It translates to CAWSAVYEQYF. Full variable domain (missing parts from reference TRBV30 and TRBJ2-7): SQTIHQWPATLVQPVGSPLSLECTVEGTSNPNLYWYRQAAGRGLQLLFYSVGIGQISSEVPQNLSASRPQDRQFILSSKKLLLSDSGFYLCAWSAVYEQYFGPGTRLTVT.

The chain joins TRBV7-2 to TRBJ2-5; D is possibly TRBD1 (5 bases). The CDR3 runs to 18 residues. V dropped 0 bases and J dropped 4 bases, with 21 bases sitting between them. Germline-derived CDR1 and CDR2 are SGHTA and FQGNSA. CDR3 in amino acids: CASSLAAHGGAVRETQYF. For the CDR3, the DNA is TGTGCCAGCAGCTTAGCAGCCCACGGTGGGGCAGTGAGAGAGACCCAGTACTTC.